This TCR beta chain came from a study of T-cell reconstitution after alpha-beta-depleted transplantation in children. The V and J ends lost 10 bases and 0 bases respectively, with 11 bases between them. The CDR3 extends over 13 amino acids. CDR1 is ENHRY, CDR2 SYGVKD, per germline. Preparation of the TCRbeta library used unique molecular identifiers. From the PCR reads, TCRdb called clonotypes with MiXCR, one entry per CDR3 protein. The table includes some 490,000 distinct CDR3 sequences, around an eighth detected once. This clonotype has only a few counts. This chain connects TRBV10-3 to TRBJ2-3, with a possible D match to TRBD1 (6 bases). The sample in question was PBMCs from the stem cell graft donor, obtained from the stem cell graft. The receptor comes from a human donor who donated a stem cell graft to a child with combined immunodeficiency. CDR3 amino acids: CATTGQSTDTQYF. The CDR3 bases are TGTGCCACCACAGGACAGAGCACAGATACGCAGTATTTT.